This T cell receptor (beta chain) stems from a study of OX40 agonist ivuxolimab in advanced cancers. Study-wide results and caveats: On average, a greater number of expanded clones characterised CD8+ T cells relative to CD4+.

The assay was immunoSEQ multiplex PCR, and TCRdb's table has in-frame clones only and misses some. The sample consists of 75,000 to 90,000 clones, approximately 84% of them appearing once. Of note for this clone: The antigen is undetermined.

CDR1 and CDR2 from the germline V gene are SGDLS and YYNGEE. This CDR3 region has 17 residues. V lost 3 bases and J lost 7, with 20 bases in between. The chain couples TRBV9 to TRBJ1-6; weak D call: TRBD1 (6 bases). This clonotype originated in an adult with an advanced solid tumor such as melanoma, head and neck, liver or kidney cancer. Sequenced here: CD4+ or CD8+ T cells sorted from blood, sampled in a trial of the OX40 agonist ivuxolimab. The CDR3 protein is CASSGAGGAVGNSPLHF. Here the CDR3 DNA reads TGTGCCAGCAGCGGAGCGGGGGGGGCGGTTGGGAATTCACCCCTCCACTTT.